The 11 T cell receptor beta chains presented below share a single source sample, sequenced in a study of cytomegalovirus exposure and HLA in healthy donors. In the PCR, 60 Vbeta and 13 Jbeta primers were used. TCRdb's copy holds only in-frame clones and misses some; the assay was immunoSEQ multiplex PCR. The sample includes 100,000 to 150,000 clones, 60% to 85% seen only once; the top ten take about 1.8%. The specimen sequenced was PBMCs. Receptor source: a female donor in good health and CMV-seropositive.

This clone came up once. A read error may produce the germline difference seen at one junction end. This chain joins TRBV5-1 and TRBJ2-7; D unresolved. Germline-derived CDR1 and CDR2 are SGHRS and YFSETQ. This CDR3 is built from 13 residues. Written as DNA, the CDR3 is TGCGCCAGCAGCTTCCCATCCTCCTACGGGCAGTACTTC. This sequence encodes CASSFPSSYGQYF.

The chain joins TRBV30 to TRBJ2-2; 9 nucleotides align to TRBD1. There are 15 residues in the CDR3. V was clipped by 4 bases and J by 6 bases; unmatched bases: 9. The germline V gene has CDR1 GTSNPN and CDR2 SVGIG (reference sequence). CDR3 coding DNA: TGTGCCTGGATTTCCGGGACAGGGTGGTCCGGGGAGCTGTTTTTT. It codes for CAWISGTGWSGELFF.

This chain joins TRBV19 and TRBJ2-7; possibly TRBD1 for D (6 bases). The germline V gene encodes CDR1 LNHDA and CDR2 SQIVND (reference sequence). The CDR3 loop spans 15 amino acids. Trimming pared 5 bases from V and 0 bases from J, leaving 14 bases between. The CDR3 region is CASSGRTEASYEQYF. CDR3 DNA sequence: TGTGCCAGTAGTGGCCGGACAGAGGCCTCCTACGAGCAGTACTTC. Looking up the rest from reference TRBV19 and TRBJ2-7 gives the full variable domain: DGGITQSPKYLFRKEGQNVTLSCEQNLNHDAMYWYRQDPGQGLRLIYYSQIVNDFQKGDIAEGYSVSREKKESFPLTVTSAQKNPTAFYLCASSGRTEASYEQYFGPGTRLTVT.

This clone was seen once. The V gene is TRBV30, the J gene TRBJ2-7, with D perhaps matching TRBD1 (6 bases). V lost 2 bases to trimming and J lost 5 bases, with 10 bases between them. The CDR3 is 12 residues long. Germline CDR1 reads GTSNPN; CDR2 reads SVGIG (reference sequence). The CDR3 nucleotides are TGTGCCTGGAGTTACAGACAGGACGAGCAGTACTTC. This codes for CAWSYRQDEQYF.

The chain links TRBV6-5 to TRBJ2-5, with 8 nucleotides matching TRBD1. V lost 6 bases to trimming and J lost 11 bases; unmatched junction nucleotides: 17. The germline V gene has CDR1 MNHEY and CDR2 SVGAGI. The CDR3 consists of 15 residues. The CDR3: CASRSTQGGDREQYF. The CDR3 region has the DNA TGTGCCAGCAGGTCGACACAGGGGGGAGATCGGGAGCAGTACTTC.

This clone has only a few counts. J is TRBJ2-7 and V is TRBV19; tentatively, D is TRBD1 (7 bases). Trimming removed 4 bases at V and 3 bases at J, with 13 bases between. There are 14 residues in the CDR3. In germline, CDR1 is LNHDA, CDR2 SQIVND (reference sequence). The CDR3 nucleotides read TGTGCCAGTAGTACGGCAGGGGGGATCTACGAGCAGTACTTC. It codes for CASSTAGGIYEQYF.

The chain links TRBV10-3 to TRBJ1-2, with D maybe TRBD1 (5 bases). The ends were cut back, 5 bases at V and 4 bases at J, with 20 bases in the middle. CDR3 length equals 16 residues. Germline CDR1 reads ENHRY; CDR2 reads SYGVKD. The CDR3 spells CAISPGTGTYSYGYTF. The DNA for the CDR3 is TGTGCCATCAGTCCCGGGACCGGGACTTATAGCTATGGCTACACCTTC.

The V and J genes are TRBV6-1 and TRBJ2-1, with TRBD1 identical over 9 bases. Germline V gene data show CDR1 as MNHNS and CDR2 as SASEGT. V lost 3 bases to trimming and J lost 8 bases; unmatched junction nucleotides: 8. The CDR3 is made up of 15 amino acids. DNA for the CDR3: TGTGCCAGCAGTGATTCCGGGACAGGGTGGGATGAGCAGTTCTTC. The encoded protein is CASSDSGTGWDEQFF.

The rearrangement links TRBV5-1 to TRBJ2-7; D may be TRBD2 (6 bases). Looked up from germline, CDR1 is SGHRS and CDR2 is YFSETQ. This CDR3 has 14 residues. The ends were cut back, 5 bases at V and 1 base at J, with 13 bases in the middle. CDR3 DNA: TGCGCCAGCAGACGGAGGGAGGTTTCCTACGAGCAGTACTTC. Amino acids: CASRRREVSYEQYF.

V usage is TRBV11-2 and J usage is TRBJ2-3, with D perhaps TRBD2 (7 bases). The germline V and J ends were trimmed by 1 base and 6 bases, with 17 bases remaining between them. Per the germline V gene, CDR1 is SGHAT and CDR2 is FQNNGV. The CDR3 runs 16 residues. The CDR3 DNA reads as TGTGCCAGCAGCTTAGTGGAGGGGGGGGGTGCGGATACGCAGTATTTT. Translated: CASSLVEGGGADTQYF.

The chain has TRBV15 and TRBJ2-5; no clear D. Between the trimmed V and J ends, which lost 0 bases and 1 base, there was a span of 15 bases. CDR3 size: 17 residues. CDR1 is LNHNV and CDR2 is YYDKDF in the germline V gene (reference sequence). CDR3 DNA: TGTGCCACCAGCAGAGATGGAATAATTACAGCCCAAGAGACCCAGTACTTC. Its protein product is CATSRDGIITAQETQYF.